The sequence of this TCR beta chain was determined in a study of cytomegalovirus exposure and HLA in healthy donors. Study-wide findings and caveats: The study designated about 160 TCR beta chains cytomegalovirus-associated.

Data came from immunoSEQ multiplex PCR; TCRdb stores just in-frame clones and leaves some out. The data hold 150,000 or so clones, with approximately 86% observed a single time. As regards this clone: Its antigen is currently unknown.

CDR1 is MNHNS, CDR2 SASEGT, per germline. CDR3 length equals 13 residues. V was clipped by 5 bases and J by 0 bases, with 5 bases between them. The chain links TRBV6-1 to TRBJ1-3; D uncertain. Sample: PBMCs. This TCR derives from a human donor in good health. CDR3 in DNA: TGTGCCAGCAGTACAGTCTCTGGAAACACCATATATTTT. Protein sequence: CASSTVSGNTIYF.